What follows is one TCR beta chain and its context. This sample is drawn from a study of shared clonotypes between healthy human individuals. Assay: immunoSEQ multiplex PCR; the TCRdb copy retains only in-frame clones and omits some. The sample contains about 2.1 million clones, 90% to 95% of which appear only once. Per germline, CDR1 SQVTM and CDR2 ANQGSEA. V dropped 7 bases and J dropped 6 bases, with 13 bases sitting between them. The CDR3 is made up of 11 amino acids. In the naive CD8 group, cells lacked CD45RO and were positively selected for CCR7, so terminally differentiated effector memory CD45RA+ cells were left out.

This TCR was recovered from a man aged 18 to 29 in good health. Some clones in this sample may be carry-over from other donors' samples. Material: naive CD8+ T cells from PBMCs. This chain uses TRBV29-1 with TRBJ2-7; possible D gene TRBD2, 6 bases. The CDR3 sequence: CSARGSSEQYF. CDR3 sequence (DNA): TGCAGCGCCCGGGGGAGCAGCGAGCAGTACTTC.